This T cell receptor (beta chain) was found in a study of graft-versus-host responses after intestinal transplantation. Study-level background: The recipients all started with anti-thymocyte globulin induction and then took tacrolimus and steroids for around three years.

Study-level results: In recipient marrow, GvH clones were found, and some appeared first in ileum or blood.

Details on this clone: Its antigen is unknown.

Clones were read by immunoSEQ multiplex PCR, and TCRdb kept only the in-frame ones, dropping some. The sample lists about 88,000 clones, about 95% seen once, with 0.15% to 0.2% in the top ten. Germline V gives CDR1 SGHRS, CDR2 YFSETQ. V shed 0 bases and J 0 bases; nucleotides not matched to a gene: 8. This CDR3 has 18 amino acids. This chain joins TRBV5-1 and TRBJ2-1; 8 nucleotides line up with TRBD2. This TCR was recovered from a human donor who was the organ donor for an intestinal transplant. This specimen consisted of unstimulated CD4+ T cells sorted from spleen or lymph node cells, obtained before transplant. CDR3 region: CASSLVPITSGSYNEQFF. The CDR3 coding sequence is TGCGCCAGCAGCTTGGTCCCAATAACTAGCGGCTCCTACAATGAGCAGTTCTTC.